The clone carrying this TCR beta chain occurred many times. Its specificity is unknown. Authors' methods: Using the CDR3 differences seen across clinicopathological groups, the authors built a distant-metastasis classifier for papillary thyroid cancer, which was meant to discriminate distant-metastatic patients. TCRdb re-clonotyped the PCR reads through MiXCR. The V and J calls and clone size are TCRdb's, not the authors'. This sample has around 53,000 clones, with around a sixth found just once. This specimen comes from a study of metastatic and nonmetastatic thyroid tumors. Study-wide context: Malignant and benign thyroid patients had repertoires compared in peripheral blood and tumor or nodule tissue. Overall study findings and caveats: Reported TCR beta diversity, measured in blood and tumor, was significantly higher for malignant thyroid tumors than for benign nodules.

Nobody among the patients had been given any treatment before thyroid surgery. CDR1 is SEHNR, CDR2 FQNEAQ, per germline (reference sequence). This CDR3 contains 13 residues. Germline trimming cut 1 base from V and 5 bases from J; bases unmatched to any gene: 2. This sequence was found in a female donor with papillary thyroid cancer or a benign thyroid nodule (not recorded which). Some clones in this sample may be carry-over from other donors' samples. The chain employs TRBV7-9 and TRBJ2-7; 7 bases match TRBD1. Sequencing used blood. The CDR3 region is CASSLVGGDEQYF. In DNA form, the CDR3 reads TGTGCCAGCAGCTTAGTAGGGGGCGACGAGCAGTACTTC.